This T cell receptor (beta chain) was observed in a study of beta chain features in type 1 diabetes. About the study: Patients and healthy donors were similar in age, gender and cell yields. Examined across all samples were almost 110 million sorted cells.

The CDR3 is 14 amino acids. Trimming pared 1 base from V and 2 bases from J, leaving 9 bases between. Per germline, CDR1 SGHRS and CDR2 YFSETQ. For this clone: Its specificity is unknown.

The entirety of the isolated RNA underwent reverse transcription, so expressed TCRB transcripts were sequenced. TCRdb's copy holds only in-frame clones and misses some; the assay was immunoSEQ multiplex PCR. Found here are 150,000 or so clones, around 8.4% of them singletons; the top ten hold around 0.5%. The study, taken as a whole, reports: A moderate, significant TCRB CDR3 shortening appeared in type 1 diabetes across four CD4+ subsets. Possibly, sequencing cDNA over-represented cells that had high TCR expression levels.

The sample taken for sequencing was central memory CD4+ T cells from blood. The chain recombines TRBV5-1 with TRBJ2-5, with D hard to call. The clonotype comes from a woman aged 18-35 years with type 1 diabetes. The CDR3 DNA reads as TGCGCCAGCAGCTTGACGACATTTCAAGAGACCCAGTACTTC. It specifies CASSLTTFQETQYF.